The sample holds a few counts of the clone carrying this TCR beta chain. What it binds is unknown. Other autoimmune diseases and infections within the past four weeks excluded donors. This sample stems from a study of type 1 and type 2 diabetes patients. At the level of the study: Participants included type 1 and type 2 diabetes patients plus nondiabetic controls. Whole-study findings and limits: In CD4+ and CD8+ T cells, type 2 diabetes diversity exceeded type 1. With limited T2D and control samples, some T1D-only expanded clones may not be T1D-specific.

Germline V CDR1 and CDR2: MNHEY, SMNVEV (reference sequence). The CDR3 consists of 15 residues. The V and J ends lost 3 bases and 3 bases respectively, with 15 bases between them. Genomic DNA was the PCR template. The TCR beta CDR3 region was amplified using 30 forward and 13 reverse primers. TCRdb reprocessed the multiplex PCR reads via MiXCR and lists one record per CDR3 protein. The profile shows 250,000 to 300,000 distinct CDR3 sequences, around 47% of them singletons. The origin of this receptor is a young man with type 2 diabetes. Sequenced: peripheral blood mononuclear cells (PBMCs). This sequence joins TRBV27 and TRBJ2-7; TRBD2 is a possible D gene (6 bases). This chain's CDR3 is CASSFGRGAFYEQYF. CDR3 nucleotide sequence: TGTGCCAGCAGTTTCGGGCGGGGAGCCTTCTACGAGCAGTACTTC.